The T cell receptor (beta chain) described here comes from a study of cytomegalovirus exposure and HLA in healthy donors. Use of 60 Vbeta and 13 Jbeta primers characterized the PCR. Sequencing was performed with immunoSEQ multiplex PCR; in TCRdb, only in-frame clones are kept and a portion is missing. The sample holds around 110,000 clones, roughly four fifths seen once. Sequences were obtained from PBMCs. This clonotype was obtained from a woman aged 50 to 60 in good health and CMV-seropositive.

CDR3 nucleotide sequence: TGCGCCAGCAGCCAAGAAGGTCAGGTCTTCAGCTCTGGAAACACCATATATTTT. Protein product: CASSQEGQVFSSGNTIYF. V is TRBV4-1 and J is TRBJ1-3; D gene ambiguous. The CDR3 has 18 residues. Per the germline V gene, CDR1 is MGHRA and CDR2 is YSYEKL. V lost 0 bases and J lost 0, with 15 bases in between.